The 19 T cell receptor beta chains presented below share a single source sample, sequenced in a study of CD8+ T cells in alopecia areata. Sequencing relied on a cDNA template that was reverse transcribed from extracted RNA. Clones were read by immunoSEQ multiplex PCR, and TCRdb kept only the in-frame ones, dropping some. The sample records over 85,000 clones, about 45% being singletons. The material sequenced was CD4+ T cells sorted from blood. These TCRs come from a human donor with alopecia areata.

The chain is built from TRBV2 and TRBJ2-1; 7 positions match TRBD2. Per the germline V gene, CDR1 is SNHLY and CDR2 is FYNNEI. The CDR3 totals 13 residues. V lost 7 bases and J lost 7; bases outside the gene matches: 7. The CDR3 loop is CASKMRELNEQFF. CDR3 DNA: TGTGCCAGCAAGATGCGGGAGTTGAATGAGCAGTTCTTC.

This clone appeared a few times. The J gene is TRBJ2-5, the V gene TRBV29-1, with D possibly matching TRBD2 (5 bases). Per germline, CDR1 SQVTM and CDR2 ANQGSEA. The CDR3 sequence is 13 residues long. The chain's CDR3 is CRDLLGSQETQYF. The CDR3 coding sequence is TGCAGGGATCTACTGGGGAGTCAAGAGACCCAGTACTTC. The whole variable domain, filled in from reference TRBV29-1 and TRBJ2-5, reads SAVISQKPSRDICQRGTSLTIQCQVDSQVTMMFWYRQQPGQSLTLIATANQGSEATYESGFVIDKFPISRPNLTFSTLTVSNMSPEDSSIYLCRDLLGSQETQYFGPGTRLLVL.

Written as DNA, the CDR3 is TGTGCCAGCAGCTTGCCAGAGACCCAGTACTTC. Protein product: CASSLPETQYF. The rearrangement joins TRBV9 to TRBJ2-5; the D is unclear. The V end was cut by 4 bases, the J end by 4 bases, with 5 bases between. Germline V gene sequence: CDR1 SGDLS, CDR2 YYNGEE. CDR3 length: 11 residues.

This clone showed up just once. The rearrangement links TRBV7-2 to TRBJ2-5, with no clear D. Germline V gene data show CDR1 as SGHTA and CDR2 as FQGNSA. CDR3 length equals 15 residues. The germline V and J ends were trimmed by 5 bases and 4 bases, with 17 bases remaining between them. CDR3 in amino acids: CASSETRKSPETQYF. In DNA form, the CDR3 reads TGTGCCAGCAGCGAAACTCGGAAGTCTCCAGAGACCCAGTACTTC. The full variable domain, with the rest looked up from reference TRBV7-2 and TRBJ2-5, is GAGVSQSPSNKVTEKGKDVELRCDPISGHTALYWYRQSLGQGLEFLIYFQGNSAPDKSGLPSDRFSAERTGGSVSTLTIQRTQQEDSAVYLCASSETRKSPETQYFGPGTRLLVL.

This clone occurred a few times. This chain joins TRBV29-1 and TRBJ2-3; perhaps TRBD2 as D (6 bases). Per germline, CDR1 SQVTM and CDR2 ANQGSEA. This CDR3 has 13 residues. V lost 1 base to trimming and J lost 4 bases, with 9 bases between them. CDR3 in amino acids: CSVEAGVADTQYF. CDR3 sequence (DNA): TGCAGCGTTGAAGCGGGAGTAGCAGATACGCAGTATTTT.

This clone was detected a few times. V gene TRBV29-1 combines with J gene TRBJ1-1; D is possibly TRBD1 (5 bases). CDR1 SQVTM and CDR2 ANQGSEA come from the germline V gene. CDR3 length: 14 residues. Trimming stripped 4 bases from V and 6 bases from J, with 18 bases between. This chain's CDR3 is CSVGRPGTGAEAFF. Here the CDR3 DNA reads TGCAGCGTTGGTCGACCCGGGACTGGGGCTGAAGCTTTCTTT.

The V call is TRBV30, the J call TRBJ1-2; no firm D call. Trimming pared 0 bases from V and 4 bases from J, leaving 6 bases between. Germline V CDR1 and CDR2: GTSNPN, SVGIG (reference sequence). CDR3 length: 12 residues. As DNA, the CDR3 is TGTGCCTGGAGTGTAACAACCTATGGCTACACCTTC. Protein product: CAWSVTTYGYTF.

This chain joins TRBV2 and TRBJ2-2, with 7 bases aligning to TRBD2. The CDR3 is made up of 13 amino acids. V dropped 6 bases and J dropped 4; count of bases not matched to a gene: 2. In germline, CDR1 is SNHLY, CDR2 FYNNEI. CDR3 sequence reads: CASRGRATGELFF. CDR3 sequence (DNA): TGTGCCAGCAGGGGGAGGGCCACCGGGGAGCTGTTTTTT. The variable domain in full, completed from reference TRBV2 and TRBJ2-2, reads EPEVTQTPSHQVTQMGQEVILRCVPISNHLYFYWYRQILGQKVEFLVSFYNNEISEKSEIFDDQFSVERPDGSNFTLKIRSTKLEDSAMYFCASRGRATGELFFGEGSRLTVL.

The genes are TRBV2 and TRBJ1-2, with a weak D call TRBD1 (6 bases). Per the germline V gene, CDR1 is SNHLY and CDR2 is FYNNEI. This CDR3 is built from 13 residues. The germline V and J ends were trimmed by 2 bases and 2 bases, with 6 bases remaining between them. DNA for the CDR3: TGTGCCAGCAGTGAAACAGGGAACTATGGCTACACCTTC. Protein product: CASSETGNYGYTF.

The J gene is TRBJ2-7, the V gene TRBV28; 7 positions match TRBD2. V was clipped by 3 bases and J by 2 bases; unmatched bases: 7. CDR3 length: 15 amino acids. CDR1 and CDR2 from the germline V gene are MDHEN and SYDVKM. Here the CDR3 DNA reads TGTGCCAGCAGTTTTCTGCGGGAGTCAACCTACGAGCAGTACTTC. Protein: CASSFLRESTYEQYF.

The genes are TRBV10-3 and TRBJ2-7; no clear D. CDR1 and CDR2 (germline): ENHRY, SYGVKD. V was cut by 3 bases and J by 0 bases, with 6 bases left in between. The CDR3 runs 13 residues. The CDR3 sequence: CAISEPDSYEQYF. In DNA form, the CDR3 reads TGTGCCATCAGTGAACCAGACTCCTACGAGCAGTACTTC.

This rearrangement joins TRBV6-5 to TRBJ2-7; D is perhaps TRBD2 (6 bases). The CDR3 totals 14 residues. Trimming pared 2 bases from V and 7 bases from J, leaving 15 bases between. Germline V gene sequence: CDR1 MNHEY, CDR2 SVGAGI. The CDR3 DNA follows: TGTGCCAGCAGTTACGGGAGGCACAAGTTAGAGCAGTACTTC. Amino acid sequence: CASSYGRHKLEQYF.

This clone was found a few times. The CDR3 is CASTRGGSGGPYEQYF. The CDR3, as DNA: TGTGCCAGCACCCGAGGCGGTAGCGGGGGCCCCTACGAGCAGTACTTC. This chain connects TRBV2 to TRBJ2-7; 9 bases fit TRBD2. The germline gives CDR1 SNHLY, CDR2 FYNNEI. The CDR3 contains 16 residues. V shed 7 bases, J shed 2 bases, and the junction held 12 bases outside the gene matches.

The chain carries TRBV29-1 and TRBJ1-5; the match to TRBD1 covers 10 bases. The CDR3 is made up of 13 amino acids. V trimming: 6 bases; J trimming: 6 bases; junction bases outside the gene matches: 5. Germline-derived CDR1 and CDR2 are SQVTM and ANQGSEA. CDR3 protein: CSVRDRGGQPQHF. CDR3 coding DNA: TGCAGCGTACGGGACAGGGGAGGTCAGCCCCAGCATTTT.

The V gene is TRBV30, the J gene TRBJ2-1; a weak D match, TRBD2 (6 bases). V lost 3 bases and J 9 bases, leaving 24 bases between the germline ends. The CDR3 totals 16 residues. From germline, CDR1 is GTSNPN and CDR2 SVGIG (reference sequence). The CDR3 DNA sequence: TGTGCCTGGAGCGATTGGGGACTCACTAGAGAATTTGAGCAGTTCTTC. This translates into CAWSDWGLTREFEQFF.

Only a few counts were recorded for this clone. V usage is TRBV29-1 and J usage is TRBJ1-1; possible D gene TRBD1, 5 bases. CDR1 is SQVTM and CDR2 is ANQGSEA in the germline V gene. The CDR3 is 12 amino acids. Trimming stripped 7 bases from V and 7 bases from J, with 16 bases between. The CDR3, as DNA: TGCAGCGGGATGGGGGTCTATGATGAAGCTTTCTTT. Protein product: CSGMGVYDEAFF. The whole variable domain, filled in from reference TRBV29-1 and TRBJ1-1, reads SAVISQKPSRDICQRGTSLTIQCQVDSQVTMMFWYRQQPGQSLTLIATANQGSEATYESGFVIDKFPISRPNLTFSTLTVSNMSPEDSSIYLCSGMGVYDEAFFGQGTRLTVV.

The gene calls are TRBV6-6 and TRBJ2-7; perhaps TRBD2 as D (6 bases). Trimming stripped 0 bases from V and 2 bases from J, with 14 bases between. Per germline, CDR1 MNHNY and CDR2 SVGAGI (reference sequence). This CDR3 comprises 16 residues. In DNA form, the CDR3 reads TGTGCCAGCAGTTACTCACTGGAGGGTTCAGCCTACGAGCAGTACTTC. It translates to CASSYSLEGSAYEQYF.

V and J are TRBV29-1 and TRBJ1-2; 10 bases agree with TRBD1. CDR1 is SQVTM, CDR2 ANQGSEA, per germline. This CDR3 contains 13 residues. Unmatched junction bases numbered 4, after V lost 7 bases and J lost 2 bases. Written as DNA, the CDR3 is TGCAGCGCCCGGACAGGGGGAAACTATGGCTACACCTTC. Amino acid sequence: CSARTGGNYGYTF.

This clone showed up just a few times. This chain links TRBV19 with TRBJ2-1; 7 bases map to TRBD2. V was pared by 3 bases and J by 5 bases, with 7 bases of the junction left unmatched. The germline gives CDR1 LNHDA, CDR2 SQIVND (reference sequence). This CDR3 has 15 amino acids. The CDR3 nucleotides are TGTGCCAGTAGTATTGCGCGACTAGCCAACAATGAGCAGTTCTTC. It encodes CASSIARLANNEQFF.